These T cell receptor beta chains were read from a single sample in a study of blood T cell repertoires in COVID-19. Profiled with immunoSEQ multiplex PCR; TCRdb holds only in-frame clones, not every one. In the table there are roughly 300,000 clones, more than 85% of which are singletons. Sequenced sample: PBMCs or T cells enriched from blood (not recorded which). These receptors came from a woman aged 25 to 45 who had recovered from COVID-19. Both conserved end residues are part of each CDR3. A D gene is named only where the DNA matches it firmly. Clone size, where shown, is once, few, many, or a class for clones that have expanded.

CASSLKTSGAFSSYNEQFF | TGTGCCAGCAGCTTAAAGACTAGCGGGGCCTTTAGCTCCTACAATGAGCAGTTCTTC | TRBJ2-1 | 19 | TRBD2 | . | TRBV5-4
CSVEDRMGGFRETQYF | TGCAGCGTTGAGGATCGGATGGGGGGTTTCCGGGAGACCCAGTACTTC | TRBJ2-5 | 16 | . | once | TRBV29-1
CASSFTPEAFF | TGTGCCAGCAGCTTTACCCCCGAGGCTTTCTTT | TRBJ1-1 | 11 | . | once | TRBV7-9
CASSLPREGPYEQYF | TGCGCCAGCAGCTTGCCGCGGGAAGGACCCTACGAGCAGTACTTC | TRBJ2-7 | 15 | . | . | TRBV5-1
CASSAPGAAGTEAFF | TGTGCCAGCAGCGCCCCAGGGGCCGCCGGGACTGAAGCTTTCTTT | TRBJ1-1 | 15 | . | . | TRBV7-2
CATQRGWGDGNTIYF | TGTGCCACGCAGAGGGGGTGGGGAGATGGAAACACCATATATTTT | TRBJ1-3 | 15 | . | . | TRBV15
CASSPGGGLGTEAFF | TGTGCCAGCAGCCCGGGAGGGGGGCTGGGCACTGAAGCTTTCTTT | TRBJ1-1 | 15 | . | once | TRBV5-4
CASSLGPQETQYF | TGTGCCAGCAGTTTAGGGCCCCAAGAGACCCAGTACTTC | TRBJ2-5 | 13 | . | once | TRBV12-3/TRBV12-4
CAWRPDSNSPLHF | TGTGCCTGGAGACCGGACTCCAATTCACCCCTCCACTTT | TRBJ1-6 | 13 | . | once | TRBV30
CASTMGGAQTYEQYF | TGTGCCAGCACCATGGGGGGGGCCCAGACCTACGAGCAGTACTTC | TRBJ2-7 | 15 | . | . | TRBV28
CASSLLQGSYEQYF | TGTGCCAGCAGCTTATTGCAGGGTTCCTACGAGCAGTACTTC | TRBJ2-7 | 14 | . | . | TRBV7-9
CASSDVPGQGAYEQFF | TGTGCCAGTAGCGATGTTCCGGGACAGGGGGCGTATGAGCAGTTCTTC | TRBJ2-1 | 16 | TRBD1 | . | TRBV19
CASSYSQGLSNQPQHF | TGTGCCAGCAGTTATAGCCAGGGGCTTAGCAATCAGCCCCAGCATTTT | TRBJ1-5 | 16 | . | . | TRBV7-2
CASSPFGDTEAFF | TGTGCCAGCAGCCCGTTCGGGGACACTGAAGCTTTCTTT | TRBJ1-1 | 13 | . | once | TRBV12-3/TRBV12-4
CASGTGEAFF | TGTGCCAGCGGAACGGGAGAAGCTTTCTTT | TRBJ1-1 | 10 | . | once | TRBV28
CASSERQGGNQPQHF | TGTGCCAGCAGTGAGCGACAGGGCGGCAATCAGCCCCAGCATTTT | TRBJ1-5 | 15 | TRBD1 | . | TRBV6-1
CASSLAELGGSPLNTEAFF | TGTGCCAGCAGCTTAGCGGAGTTGGGGGGGTCCCCTTTGAACACTGAAGCTTTCTTT | TRBJ1-1 | 19 | . | . | TRBV7-9
CASSIPTGSGANVLTF | TGTGCCAGTAGTATCCCCACAGGCTCTGGGGCCAACGTCCTGACTTTC | TRBJ2-6 | 16 | . | . | TRBV19
CATSGVNYGYTF | TGTGCCACCAGTGGAGTTAACTATGGCTACACCTTC | TRBJ1-2 | 12 | . | . | TRBV24-1
CASGQGMYGYTF | TGTGCCAGCGGACAGGGGATGTATGGCTACACCTTC | TRBJ1-2 | 12 | TRBD1 | . | TRBV2
CASSQDSTGGTQYF | TGTGCCAGCAGCCAAGACTCGACAGGAGGGACCCAGTACTTC | TRBJ2-5 | 14 | . | . | TRBV3-1/TRBV3-2
CASSLLLVGSPLHF | TGTGCCAGCAGCTTACTGTTGGTCGGTTCACCCCTCCACTTT | TRBJ1-6 | 14 | . | few | TRBV7-9
CASSIDTGALYGYTF | TGTGCCAGTAGTATCGACACGGGAGCTCTTTATGGCTACACCTTC | TRBJ1-2 | 15 | . | once | TRBV19
CASSPEDRGPQYF | TGTGCCAGTAGTCCTGAGGACAGGGGGCCTCAGTACTTC | TRBJ2-7 | 13 | TRBD1 | . | TRBV19
CASIPGLAYNEQFF | TGTGCCAGCATCCCGGGACTCGCGTACAATGAGCAGTTCTTC | TRBJ2-1 | 14 | . | . | TRBV21-1
CASSLEAVRGSYEQYF | TGTGCCAGCAGCCTGGAGGCCGTACGGGGGAGCTACGAGCAGTACTTC | TRBJ2-7 | 16 | . | . | TRBV5-4
CASSEQVHNEQFF | TGTGCCAGCAGTGAGCAGGTCCACAATGAGCAGTTCTTC | TRBJ2-1 | 13 | . | . | TRBV6-1
CASSFAENTEAFF | TGTGCCAGCAGCTTCGCAGAGAACACTGAAGCTTTCTTT | TRBJ1-1 | 13 | . | . | TRBV7-7
CASSLVSGRGEKLFF | TGCGCCAGCAGCTTGGTTAGTGGCCGCGGGGAAAAACTGTTTTTT | TRBJ1-4 | 15 | . | . | TRBV5-1